This T cell receptor beta chain came from a study of vaccination and CD4 T cells after COVID-19. The treatment was: approximately 9-day PBMC culture with coronavirus spike peptide pools or control peptides (ViraFEST assay). The Oncomine TCR Beta short-read assay sequenced DNA from cultured CD4+ T cells. TCRdb re-analysed the PCR reads in MiXCR, keeping a single row per CDR3 protein. The table records some 10,000 distinct CDR3 sequences, 45% of them present only once. In regard to this clonotype: Antigen: not known.

Broader study findings: With convalescent patients, a median approximately 86% of reactive clones emerged solely after vaccination.

The V gene lost 5 bases and the J gene lost 5 bases, with 6 bases spanning the gap. The CDR3 is 11 residues long. Germline V gene data show CDR1 as SEHNR and CDR2 as FQNEAQ (reference sequence). The V call is TRBV7-9, the J call TRBJ2-5; D unclear. The sequences come from cultured CD4+ T cells from blood, collected after SARS-CoV-2 vaccination. The sequence was obtained from a human donor with COVID-19. CDR3 sequence: CASSGVETQYF. In DNA, the CDR3 is TGTGCCAGCAGCGGGGTGGAGACCCAGTACTTC.